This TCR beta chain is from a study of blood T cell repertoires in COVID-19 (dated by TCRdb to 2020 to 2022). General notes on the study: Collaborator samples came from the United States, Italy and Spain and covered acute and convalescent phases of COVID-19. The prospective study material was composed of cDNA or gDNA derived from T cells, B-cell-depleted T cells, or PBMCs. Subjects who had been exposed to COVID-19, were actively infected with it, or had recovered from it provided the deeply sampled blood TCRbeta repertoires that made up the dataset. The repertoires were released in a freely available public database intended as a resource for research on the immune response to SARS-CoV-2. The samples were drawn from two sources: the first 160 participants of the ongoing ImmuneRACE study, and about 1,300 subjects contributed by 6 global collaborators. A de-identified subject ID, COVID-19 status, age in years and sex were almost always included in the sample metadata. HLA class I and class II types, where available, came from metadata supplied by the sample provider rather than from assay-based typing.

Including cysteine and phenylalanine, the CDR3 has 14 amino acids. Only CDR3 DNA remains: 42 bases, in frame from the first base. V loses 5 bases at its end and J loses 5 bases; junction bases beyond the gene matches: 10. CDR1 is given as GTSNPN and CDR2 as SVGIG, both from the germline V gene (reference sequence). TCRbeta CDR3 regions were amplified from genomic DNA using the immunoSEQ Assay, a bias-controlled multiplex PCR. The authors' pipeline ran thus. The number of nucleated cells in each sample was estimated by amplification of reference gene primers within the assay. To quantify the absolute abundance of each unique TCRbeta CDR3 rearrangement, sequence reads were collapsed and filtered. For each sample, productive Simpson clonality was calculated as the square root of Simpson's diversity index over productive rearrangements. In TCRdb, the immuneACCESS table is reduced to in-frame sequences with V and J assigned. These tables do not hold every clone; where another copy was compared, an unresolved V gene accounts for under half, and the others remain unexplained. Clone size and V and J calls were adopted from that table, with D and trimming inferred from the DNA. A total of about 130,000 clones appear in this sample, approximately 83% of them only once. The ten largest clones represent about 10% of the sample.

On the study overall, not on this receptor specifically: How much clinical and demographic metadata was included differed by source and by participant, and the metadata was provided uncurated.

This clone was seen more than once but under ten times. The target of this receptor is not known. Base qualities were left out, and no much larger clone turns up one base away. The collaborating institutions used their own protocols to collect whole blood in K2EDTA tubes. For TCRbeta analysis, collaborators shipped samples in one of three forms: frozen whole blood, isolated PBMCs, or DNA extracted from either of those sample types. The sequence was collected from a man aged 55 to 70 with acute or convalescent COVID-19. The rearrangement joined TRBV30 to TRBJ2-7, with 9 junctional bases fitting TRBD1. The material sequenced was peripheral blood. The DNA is TGTGCCTGGTCCACCGGGACAGGGATTCACGAGCAGTACTTC. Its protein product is CAWSTGTGIHEQYF.